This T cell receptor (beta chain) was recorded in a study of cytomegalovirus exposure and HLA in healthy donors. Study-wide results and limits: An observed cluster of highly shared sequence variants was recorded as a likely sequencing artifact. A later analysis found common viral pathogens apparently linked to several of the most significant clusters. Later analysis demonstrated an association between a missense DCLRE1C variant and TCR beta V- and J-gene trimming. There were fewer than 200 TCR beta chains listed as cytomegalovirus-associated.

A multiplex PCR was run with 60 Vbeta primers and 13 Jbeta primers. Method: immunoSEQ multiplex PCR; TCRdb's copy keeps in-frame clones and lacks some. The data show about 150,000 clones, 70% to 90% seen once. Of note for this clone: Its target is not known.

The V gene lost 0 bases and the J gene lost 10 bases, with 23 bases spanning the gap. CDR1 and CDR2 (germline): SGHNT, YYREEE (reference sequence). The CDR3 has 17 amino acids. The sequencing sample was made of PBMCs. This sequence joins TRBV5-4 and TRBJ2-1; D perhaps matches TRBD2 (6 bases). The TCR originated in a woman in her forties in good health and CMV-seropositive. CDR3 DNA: TGTGCCAGCAGCTTGGCCGGTAGTCAGGAGACTAGAGGGGAGCAGTTCTTC. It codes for CASSLAGSQETRGEQFF.